This TCR beta chain appears in the sequencing data of a study of beta chain features in type 1 diabetes. The study's findings and limits: The study found moderately but significantly shorter TCRB CDR3s in all four CD4+ subsets of Type 1 diabetes patients.

Investigators reverse transcribed all isolated RNA, so they sequenced expressed TCRB transcripts. TCRdb keeps only in-frame clones here, not all; method: immunoSEQ multiplex PCR. The profile shows 600,000 to 700,000 clones, roughly an eighth of them singletons. The table lists this clone with a few counts. Its antigen is undetermined. The CDR3 runs to 15 residues. The V end was cut by 4 bases, the J end by 3 bases, with 15 bases between. CDR1 and CDR2 (germline): LNHNV, YYDKDF (reference sequence). Sequenced material: naive CD4+ T cells from blood. The sequence came from a man aged 25 to 40 with type 1 diabetes. The chain combines TRBV15 with TRBJ1-2, with D perhaps TRBD1 (5 bases). The CDR3 sequence: CATSMGRGSDYGYTF. The CDR3 DNA follows: TGTGCCACCAGCATGGGGCGGGGATCCGACTATGGCTACACCTTC. Combining the CDR3 with reference TRBV15 and TRBJ1-2 gives the whole variable domain DAMVIQNPRYQVTQFGKPVTLSCSQTLNHNVMYWYQQKSSQAPKLLFHYYDKDFNNEADTPDNFQSRRPNTSFCFLDIRSPGLGDTAMYLCATSMGRGSDYGYTFGSGTRLTVV.